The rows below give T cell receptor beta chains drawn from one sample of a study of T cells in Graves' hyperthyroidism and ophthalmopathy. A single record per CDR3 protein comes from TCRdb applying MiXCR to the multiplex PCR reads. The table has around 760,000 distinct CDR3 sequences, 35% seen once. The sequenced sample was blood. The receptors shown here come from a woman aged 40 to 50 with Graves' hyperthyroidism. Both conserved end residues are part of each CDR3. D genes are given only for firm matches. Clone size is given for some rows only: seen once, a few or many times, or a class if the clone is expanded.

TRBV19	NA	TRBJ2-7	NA	CASSTNSDRRQYF	TGTGCCAGTAGTACGAACTCGGACAGACGGCAGTACTTC
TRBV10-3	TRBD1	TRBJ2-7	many	CAISESGTGTQEQYF	TGTGCCATCAGTGAATCCGGGACAGGGACTCAGGAGCAGTACTTC
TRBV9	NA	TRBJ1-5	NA	CASSQAWTDQPQHF	TGTGCCAGCAGCCAAGCCTGGACAGATCAGCCCCAGCATTTT
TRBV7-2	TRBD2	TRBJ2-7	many	CASSSRLAGNNEQYF	TGTGCCAGCAGCTCGCGACTAGCGGGAAACAACGAGCAGTACTTC
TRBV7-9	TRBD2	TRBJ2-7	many	CASSLGVRTSVSYEQYF	TGTGCCAGCAGCTTAGGGGTAAGGACTAGCGTCTCCTACGAGCAGTACTTC
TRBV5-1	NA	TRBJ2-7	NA	CASTPDRPFPYEQYF	TGCGCCAGCACGCCTGACAGGCCATTCCCCTACGAGCAGTACTTC
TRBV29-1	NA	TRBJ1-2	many	CSVAKGTGYTF	TGCAGCGTGGCCAAAGGGACCGGCTACACCTTC
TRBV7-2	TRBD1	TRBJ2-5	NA	CASSTRGPETQYF	TGTGCCAGCAGCACCAGGGGGCCGGAGACCCAGTACTTC
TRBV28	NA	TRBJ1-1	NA	CASSLGGTAGNTEAFF	TGTGCCAGCAGTTTAGGGGGGACGGCCGGGAACACTGAAGCTTTCTTT
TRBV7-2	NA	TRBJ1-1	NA	CASSFARGEAFF	TGTGCCAGCAGCTTTGCCAGGGGAGAAGCTTTCTTT
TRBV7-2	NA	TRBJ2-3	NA	CASSQRGDTQYF	TGCGCCAGCAGCCAGAGAGGGGATACGCAGTATTTT
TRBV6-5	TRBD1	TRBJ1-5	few	CASSSGQGRNQPQHF	TGTGCCAGCAGTTCAGGACAGGGCCGCAATCAGCCCCAGCATTTT
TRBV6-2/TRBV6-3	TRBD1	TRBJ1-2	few	CASIPATGSLYGYTF	TGTGCCAGCATCCCGGCGACAGGGTCCCTCTATGGCTACACCTTC
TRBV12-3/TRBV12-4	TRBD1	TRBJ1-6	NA	CASKTPGQGMGSPLHF	TGTGCCAGCAAAACCCCGGGACAGGGCATGGGTTCACCCCTCCACTTT